This TCR beta chain was retrieved from a study of blood T cell repertoires in COVID-19. Study background: Samples of COVID-19 (acute and convalescent) were obtained from the United States, Italy and Spain. PBMCs, B-cell-depleted T cells, or T cells provided the cDNA or gDNA that made up the material.

This clone was observed once. The CDR3 consists of 14 residues. Between the trimmed V and J ends, which lost 1 base and 5 bases, there was a span of 11 bases. Germline V gene lookup returns CDR1 SEHNR and CDR2 FQNEAQ (reference sequence). As handled by the study authors: Researchers report that nucleated cell counts were estimated from reference gene primer amplification. The data were produced by immunoSEQ multiplex PCR, yet TCRdb's version contains in-frame clones alone and is incomplete. Clone size and V and J calls were adopted from that table, with D and trimming inferred from the DNA. The sample holds 52,000 or so clones, less than 95% seen once.

Sequenced: peripheral blood. This chain connects TRBV7-9 to TRBJ1-2; D is uncertain. This receptor was taken from a human donor in a cohort sampled during active COVID-19. The CDR3 region has the DNA TGTGCCAGCAGCTTAGTGGGCGGGAAATATGGCTACACCTTC. As protein: CASSLVGGKYGYTF.